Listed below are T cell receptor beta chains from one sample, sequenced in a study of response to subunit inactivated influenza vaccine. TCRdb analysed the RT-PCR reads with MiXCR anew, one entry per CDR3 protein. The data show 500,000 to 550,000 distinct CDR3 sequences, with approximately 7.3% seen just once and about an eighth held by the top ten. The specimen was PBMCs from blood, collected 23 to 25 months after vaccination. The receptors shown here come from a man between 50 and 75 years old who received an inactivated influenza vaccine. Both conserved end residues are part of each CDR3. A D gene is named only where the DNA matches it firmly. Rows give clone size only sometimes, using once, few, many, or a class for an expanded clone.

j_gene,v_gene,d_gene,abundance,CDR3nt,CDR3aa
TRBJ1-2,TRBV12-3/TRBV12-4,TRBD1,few,TGTGCCAGCGCTACCGGACAGGGGGGCTACACCTTC,CASATGQGGYTF
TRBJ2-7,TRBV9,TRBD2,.,TGTGCCAGCAGCGTGGGACTAGCGGGACGGGAGCAGTACTTC,CASSVGLAGREQYF
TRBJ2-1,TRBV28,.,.,TGTGCCACCACATCAGGTCCCTACAATGAGCAGTTCTTC,CATTSGPYNEQFF
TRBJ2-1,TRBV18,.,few,TGTGCCAGCTCATCCTTGGACTCCTCGCAGTTCTTC,CASSSLDSSQFF
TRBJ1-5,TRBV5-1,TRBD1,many,TGCGCCAGCAGCCCACAGGGGAGTAACAATCAGCCCCAGCATTTT,CASSPQGSNNQPQHF
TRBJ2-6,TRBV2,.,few,TGTGCCAGCTCGGGAGACAGGGCTGGGGCCAACGTCCTGACTTTC,CASSGDRAGANVLTF
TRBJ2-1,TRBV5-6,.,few,TGTGCCAGCAGCAGAAGGGGGAACAATGAGCAGTTCTTC,CASSRRGNNEQFF
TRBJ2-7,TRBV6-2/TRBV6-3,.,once,TGTACCAGCAGGACCGGGGCGAGCTACGAGCAGTACTTC,CTSRTGASYEQYF
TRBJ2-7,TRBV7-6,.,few,TGTGCCAGCAGCCCGATACAGGGCTACGAGCAGTACTTC,CASSPIQGYEQYF
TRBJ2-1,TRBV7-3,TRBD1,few,TGTGCCAGCAGCACCTCCGGGACAGACTTCAATGAGCAGTTCTTC,CASSTSGTDFNEQFF
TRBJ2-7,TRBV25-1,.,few,TGTGCCAGCAGTTTCTCGTGGGAGCAGTACTTC,CASSFSWEQYF
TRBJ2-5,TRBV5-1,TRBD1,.,TGCGCCAGCAGCTTGGTGGCAGGGGGCATTTTGGAGACCCAGTACTTC,CASSLVAGGILETQYF
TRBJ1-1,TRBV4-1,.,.,TGCGCCAGCAGCCGCGGAGAGGGAGCCAACACTGAAGCTTTCTTT,CASSRGEGANTEAFF
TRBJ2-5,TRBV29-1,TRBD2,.,TGCAGCGTCGGGATCGGCGGGAGGGGGGAGACCCAGTACTTC,CSVGIGGRGETQYF
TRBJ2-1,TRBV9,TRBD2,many,TGTGCCAGCAGCCAGAGACTAGCCACTTACAATGAGCAGTTCTTC,CASSQRLATYNEQFF
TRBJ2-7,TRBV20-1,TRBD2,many,TGCAGTGCTAGAGATCGCGGGAGGGGGCCCTACGAGCAGTACTTC,CSARDRGRGPYEQYF
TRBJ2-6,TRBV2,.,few,TGTGCCAGCAACCGGGACGTAGCTGGGGCCAACGTCCTGACTTTC,CASNRDVAGANVLTF
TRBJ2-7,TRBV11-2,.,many,TGTGCCAGCAGCTTAGCGGCATACTCCTACGAGCAGTACTTC,CASSLAAYSYEQYF
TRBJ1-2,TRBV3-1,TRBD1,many,TGTGCCAGCAGCCAACACGACAGGGTTGGCTACACCTTC,CASSQHDRVGYTF
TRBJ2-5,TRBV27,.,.,TGTGCCAGCAGTTTATTCAGCGGGCGGGAGACCCAGTACTTC,CASSLFSGRETQYF
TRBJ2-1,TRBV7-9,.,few,TGTGCCAGCAGGCGAGCAGGTCTTGGCTACAATGAGCAGTTCTTC,CASRRAGLGYNEQFF
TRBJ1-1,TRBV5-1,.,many,TGCGCCAGCAGATCAGACACTGAAGCTTTCTTT,CASRSDTEAFF
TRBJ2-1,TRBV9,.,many,TGTGCCAGCAGCGTAGGAGGTGGGCTCAGCTCCTACAATGAGCAGTTCTTC,CASSVGGGLSSYNEQFF
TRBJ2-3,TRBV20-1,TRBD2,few,TGCAGTGCTAGAGAACTAGCGGGGAGCACAGATACGCAGTATTTT,CSARELAGSTDTQYF
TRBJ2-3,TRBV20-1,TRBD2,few,TGCAGTGCTGGGGGACTAGGGTACACAGATACGCAGTATTTT,CSAGGLGYTDTQYF
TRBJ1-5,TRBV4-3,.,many,TGCGCCAGCAGCCAAGAATACGGGGGCAATCAGCCCCAGCATTTT,CASSQEYGGNQPQHF
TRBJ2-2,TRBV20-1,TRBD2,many,TGCGCTTGGGGCGGGAGGGCCCTTGACACCGGGGAGCTGTTTTTT,CAWGGRALDTGELFF
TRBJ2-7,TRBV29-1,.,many,TGCAGCGTAAAGGCGGCGGGCTCCTACGAGCAGTACTTC,CSVKAAGSYEQYF
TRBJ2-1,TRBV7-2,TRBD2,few,TGTGCCAGCAGTTCCGGGACTAGCGCGGACAATGAGCAGTTCTTC,CASSSGTSADNEQFF
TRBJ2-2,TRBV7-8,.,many,TGTGCCAGCCGGGGGACACAAACCGGGGAGCTGTTTTTT,CASRGTQTGELFF
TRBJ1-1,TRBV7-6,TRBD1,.,TGTGCCAGCAGCTTAGCGCAGGGGGTTTTCACTGAAGCTTTCTTT,CASSLAQGVFTEAFF
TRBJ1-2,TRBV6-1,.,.,TGTGCCAGCAGATTTACGAGCGCAGGGGTTGGTGGCTACACCTTC,CASRFTSAGVGGYTF
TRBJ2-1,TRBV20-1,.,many,TGCAGTGCTAGAGAAGTCCGATACAATGAGCAGTTCTTC,CSAREVRYNEQFF
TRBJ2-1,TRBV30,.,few,TGTGCCTGGAGTTCGGCCCGGGACAACCGGAGGAATGAGCAGTTCTTC,CAWSSARDNRRNEQFF
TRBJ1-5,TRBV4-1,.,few,TGCGCCAGCAGCCAAAGGAGCAATCAGCCCCAGCATTTT,CASSQRSNQPQHF
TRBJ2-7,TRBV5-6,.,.,TGTGCCAGCAGCAGAAGGGATTCCCGCTACGAGCAGTACTTC,CASSRRDSRYEQYF
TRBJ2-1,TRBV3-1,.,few,TGTGCCAGCAGCCTCCAAAGCTGGGGATGGTACAATGAGCAGTTCTTC,CASSLQSWGWYNEQFF
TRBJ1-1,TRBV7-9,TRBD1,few,TGTGCCAGCAGCACCCCCGGGACAGGTTTAGCTGAAGCTTTCTTT,CASSTPGTGLAEAFF
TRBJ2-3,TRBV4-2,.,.,TGTGCCAGCAGCCAGGAGGCGTTAACAGATACGCAGTATTTT,CASSQEALTDTQYF
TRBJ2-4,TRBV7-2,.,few,TGTGCCAGCAGCTTAGCGCCATTAGCCAAAAACATTCAGTACTTC,CASSLAPLAKNIQYF
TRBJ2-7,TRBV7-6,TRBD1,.,TGTGCCAGCAGCTACGATCCAGGGGGCTCCTACGAGCAGTACTTC,CASSYDPGGSYEQYF
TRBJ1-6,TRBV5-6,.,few,TGTGCCAGCAGCCATGCCCTCGCGGGGAGACGGAATTCACCCCTCCACTTT,CASSHALAGRRNSPLHF
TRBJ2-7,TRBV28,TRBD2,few,TGTGCCAGCACCCGGGGGGGCGGTACCTACGAGCAGTACTTC,CASTRGGGTYEQYF
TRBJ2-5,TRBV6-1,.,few,TGTGCCAGCACCCGAGAGCGGGAAGAGACCCAGTACTTC,CASTREREETQYF
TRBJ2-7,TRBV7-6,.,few,TGTGCCAGCAGCTCCTACAGGTCCTACGAGCAGTACTTC,CASSSYRSYEQYF